This T cell receptor (beta chain) was observed in a study of CD4 T cells in relation to SARS-CoV-2 and coronaviruses. Study background: ViraFEST: approximately nine-day antigen culture of PBMCs, then TCR beta CDR3 sequencing.

In the case of this clone: The antigen is unknown.

Per the germline V gene, CDR1 is KGHSH and CDR2 is LQKENI. J gave up 6 bases and V 3 bases, and 4 bases lay outside the gene matches. The CDR3 is made up of 14 amino acids. Study-wide findings and caveats: Monoreactive clones expanded significantly more to SARS-CoV-2 than crossreactive clones did.

The method was immunoSEQ multiplex PCR; TCRdb's version includes in-frame clones alone and lacks a portion of them. The sample has approximately 36,000 clones, 77% seen once; the top ten hold 20%. Sequenced input: memory CD4+ T cells from PBMCs, cultured in vitro. This TCR was sampled from an adult with COVID-19. V is TRBV18 and J is TRBJ2-4, with 8 nucleotides matching TRBD1. CDR3 loop: CASSPSGGGNIQYF. The CDR3 DNA reads as TGTGCCAGCTCACCGTCAGGGGGCGGAAACATTCAGTACTTC. The whole variable domain, filled in from reference TRBV18 and TRBJ2-4, reads NAGVMQNPRHLVRRRGQEARLRCSPMKGHSHVYWYRQLPEEGLKFMVYLQKENIIDESGMPKERFSAEFPKEGPSILRIQQVVRGDSAAYFCASSPSGGGNIQYFGAGTRLSVL.